This T cell receptor beta chain is from a study of CD39 and CD103 CD8 tumor-infiltrating T cells listed by TCRdb under 2018. The study in broad terms: The repertoire comparisons shown came from four patients: one with an HPV-positive HNSCC, one with an HPV-negative HNSCC, one with ovarian cancer and one with melanoma. The lymph node samples were obtained from cancer patients and comprised both uninvolved lymph nodes and metastatic lymph nodes. Deep sequencing of TCRbeta CDR3 was used to compare the repertoires of CD8 TIL subsets, defined by CD103 and CD39, with those of peripheral memory CD8 T cells.

V is clipped by 0 bases and J by 8 bases, and the sequence between their germline boundaries is 6 bases long. Per the germline V gene, SGHRS is the CDR1 and YFSETQ is the CDR2. The CDR3 spans 12 residues, from the cysteine through the phenylalanine. The DNA shown is the 36-base CDR3, in frame from base 1. For each subset, between roughly 9,500 and 110,000 sorted cells were used for genomic DNA extraction with the DNeasy Blood and Tissue Kit. TCRbeta V-J or V-D-J regions were sequenced and mapped by the immunoSEQ service, with coverage above 10x per sample. In the authors' own workflow: Analysis was limited to productive rearrangements exported from the immunoSEQ Analyzer platform, and clonality was evaluated on the 500 most abundant clones. The Morisita-Horn similarity index and the Jaccard index were used to quantify repertoire overlap between populations. In 5 to 7 cancer patients, Morisita-Horn similarity was measured between the TCR repertoires of CD8 T-cell subsets. TCRdb holds this immuneACCESS table with in-frame rearrangements only. Some clones are missing; in checked studies, unresolved V genes explain under half, and the rest has no known cause. D and trimming were read from the DNA, whereas the V and J calls and clone size are those reported in that table. The sample records a few hundred clones, roughly 60% of which are singletons. Just under 30% of the sample goes to the ten largest clones.

Patients were not receiving therapy at sample collection, though earlier treatments ranged from chemotherapy, radiotherapy, surgery and immunotherapy to none. After thawing, cells were enriched for T lymphocytes using a negative-selection kit, and EpCAM beads were added for tumor-infiltrating lymphocytes. CD8 TIL subsets were FACS-sorted as CD3+CD4-CD8+CD45RA- cells split by CD39 and CD103 expression into DN, SP and DP. On a FACSAria II, each population was sorted to around 99% purity, and the resulting cell pellets were frozen for TCR sequencing with no culture step. Paper-wide results and their limitations: DP CD8 repertoires overlapped strongly between primary tumor and metastatic lymph nodes in two HNSCC patients. Clonotypes from DN TILs largely overlapped with peripheral memory CD8 repertoires, while clonotypes from DP TILs were only rarely found in blood or uninvolved lymph node. DP CD8 TILs appeared to be more oligoclonal than DN and SP CD8 TILs and blood memory CD8 T cells, with roughly 50-90% covered by the top 30 clonotypes.

Turning to this clone: What this receptor recognizes is not known. No per-base quality is available; no much larger clone lies one base away.

Sequenced material: CD39+ CD103+ CD8+ T cells sorted from a lymph node. The meaning of the sample's cell subset or site label: CD103+CD39+ double-positive CD45RA- CD8 T cells. This chain is built from TRBV5-1 and TRBJ2-1, with the D gene uncertain. The source is a human donor with head and neck squamous cell carcinoma. The bases are TGCGCCAGCAGCTTGGTTGGGGATGAGCAGTTCTTC. Translated, this is CASSLVGDEQFF.